This TCR beta chain was sequenced during a study of cytomegalovirus exposure and HLA in healthy donors. The CDR3 is 12 amino acids. Germline V gene data show CDR1 as MNHNS and CDR2 as SASEGT. V lost 5 bases, J lost 5 bases, and 7 bases lay in between. The table lists this clone with a few counts. The antigen remains undetermined. General study results and limits: According to a subsequent analysis, TCR clusters from the first cohort were inclined to appear together in the 110 or so validation repertoires.

Profiled with immunoSEQ multiplex PCR; TCRdb holds only in-frame clones, not every one. This table holds about 180,000 clones, around 86% found once. This clonotype was sampled from a man between 18 and 29 years old in good health and CMV-seropositive. This chain connects TRBV6-1 to TRBJ2-1, with D tentatively TRBD2 (5 bases). Material: PBMCs. The CDR3 coding sequence is TGTGCCAGCAGTCGGAGGAACAATGAGCAGTTCTTC. This gives the protein CASSRRNNEQFF.